This T cell receptor (beta chain) was profiled in a study of T cells after posttransplantation cyclophosphamide. CDR1 is SGHTA, CDR2 FQGNSA, per germline. The J segment lost 9 bases and the V segment lost 1 base, leaving 8 bases of the junction unmatched. The CDR3 sequence is 14 residues long. The related graft donor's blood sample was taken on the day of bone marrow donation. Overall study findings and caveats: Recipient CMV seropositivity and CMV reactivation strongly tracked TRB clonality. Later post-transplant blood repertoires were often dominated by donor CD8+ memory clones.

Notes on this clone: The antigen is undetermined.

TCRdb's table, derived via immunoSEQ multiplex PCR, lists solely in-frame clones and lacks some. The sample is made up of tens of thousands of clones, none counted only once. The clonotype comes from a man aged 40-49 years in good health, CMV-negative, and a related stem cell transplant donor. Sequencing input: PBMCs. V and J are TRBV7-2 and TRBJ1-1; 7 nucleotides match TRBD1. The DNA of the CDR3 is TGTGCCAGCAGCTTAGTTGGGGGGACAGCAAAAGCTTTCTTT. This gives the protein CASSLVGGTAKAFF.